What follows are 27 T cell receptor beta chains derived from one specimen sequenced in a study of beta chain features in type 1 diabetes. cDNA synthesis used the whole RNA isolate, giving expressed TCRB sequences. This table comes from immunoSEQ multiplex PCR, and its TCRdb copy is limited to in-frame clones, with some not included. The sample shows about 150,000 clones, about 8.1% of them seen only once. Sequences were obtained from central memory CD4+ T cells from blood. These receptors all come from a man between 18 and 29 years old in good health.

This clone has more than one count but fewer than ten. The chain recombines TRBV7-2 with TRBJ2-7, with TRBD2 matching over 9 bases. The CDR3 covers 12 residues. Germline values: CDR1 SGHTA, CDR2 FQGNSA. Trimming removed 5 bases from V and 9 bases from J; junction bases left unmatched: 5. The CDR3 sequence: CASSLGLAVQYF. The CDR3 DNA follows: TGTGCCAGCAGCCTGGGACTAGCAGTGCAGTACTTC.

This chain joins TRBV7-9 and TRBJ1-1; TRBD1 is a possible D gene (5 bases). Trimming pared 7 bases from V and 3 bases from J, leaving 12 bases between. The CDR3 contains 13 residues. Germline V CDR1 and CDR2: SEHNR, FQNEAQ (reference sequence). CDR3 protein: CASKTGRDTEAFF. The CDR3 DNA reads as TGTGCCAGCAAGACGGGCAGGGACACTGAAGCTTTCTTT.

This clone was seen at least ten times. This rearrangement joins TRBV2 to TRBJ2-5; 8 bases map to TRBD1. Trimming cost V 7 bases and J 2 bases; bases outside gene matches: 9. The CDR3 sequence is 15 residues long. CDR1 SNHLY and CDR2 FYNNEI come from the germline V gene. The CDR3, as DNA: TGTGCCAGCAACGACCAGGGGGCGTCACAAGAGACCCAGTACTTC. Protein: CASNDQGASQETQYF.

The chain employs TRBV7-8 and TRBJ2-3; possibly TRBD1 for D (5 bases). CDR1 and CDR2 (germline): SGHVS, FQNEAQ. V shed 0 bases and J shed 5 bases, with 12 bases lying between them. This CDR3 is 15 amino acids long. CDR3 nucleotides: TGTGCCAGCAGCTTAGCGGGGCCGCCGGGAGATACGCAGTATTTT. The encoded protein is CASSLAGPPGDTQYF.

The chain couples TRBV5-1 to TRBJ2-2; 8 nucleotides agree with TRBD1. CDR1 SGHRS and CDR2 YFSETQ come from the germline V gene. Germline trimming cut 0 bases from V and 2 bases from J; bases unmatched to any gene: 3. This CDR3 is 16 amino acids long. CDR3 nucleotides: TGCGCCAGCAGCTTGGAGGGACAGGTTAACACCGGGGAGCTGTTTTTT. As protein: CASSLEGQVNTGELFF.

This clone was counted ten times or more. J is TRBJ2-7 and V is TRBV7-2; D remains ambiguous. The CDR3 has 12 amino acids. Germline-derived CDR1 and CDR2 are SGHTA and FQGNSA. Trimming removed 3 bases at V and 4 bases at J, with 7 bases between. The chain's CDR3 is CASSLGVYEQYF. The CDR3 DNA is TGTGCCAGCAGCTTGGGCGTGTACGAGCAGTACTTC.

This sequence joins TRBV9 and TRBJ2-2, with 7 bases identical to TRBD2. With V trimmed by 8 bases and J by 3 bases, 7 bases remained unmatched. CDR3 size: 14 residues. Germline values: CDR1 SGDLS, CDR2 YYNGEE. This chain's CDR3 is CASTIGGDTGELFF. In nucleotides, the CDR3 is TGTGCCAGTACCATTGGGGGGGACACCGGGGAGCTGTTTTTT.

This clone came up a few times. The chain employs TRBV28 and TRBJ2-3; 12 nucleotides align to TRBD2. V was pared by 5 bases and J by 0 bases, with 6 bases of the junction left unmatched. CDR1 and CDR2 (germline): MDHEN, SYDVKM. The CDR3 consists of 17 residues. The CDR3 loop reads CASSPSSGRASTDTQYF. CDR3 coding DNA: TGTGCCAGCAGTCCGTCTAGCGGGAGGGCCAGCACAGATACGCAGTATTTT.

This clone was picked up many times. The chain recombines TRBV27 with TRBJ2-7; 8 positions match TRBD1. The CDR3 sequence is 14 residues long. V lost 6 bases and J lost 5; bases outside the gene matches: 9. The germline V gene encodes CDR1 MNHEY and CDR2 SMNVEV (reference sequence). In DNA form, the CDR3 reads TGTGCCAGCAGCCGCAGGGGGCTCGTCGACGAGCAGTACTTC. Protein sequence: CASSRRGLVDEQYF.

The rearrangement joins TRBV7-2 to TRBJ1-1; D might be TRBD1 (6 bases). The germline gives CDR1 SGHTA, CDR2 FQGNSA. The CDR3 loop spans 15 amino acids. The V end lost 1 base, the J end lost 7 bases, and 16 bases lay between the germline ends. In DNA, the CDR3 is TGTGCCAGCAGCTTAGATAGGTCAGGGGTGGGTGAAGCTTTCTTT. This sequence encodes CASSLDRSGVGEAFF.

The CDR3 sequence: CASSETRQGISTYGYTF. The CDR3 DNA follows: TGTGCCAGCAGTGAAACCAGACAGGGGATAAGCACCTATGGCTACACCTTC. The V gene is TRBV2, the J gene TRBJ1-2; 8 bases match TRBD1. With V trimmed by 2 bases and J by 4 bases, 12 bases remained unmatched. Germline CDR1 is SNHLY and CDR2 is FYNNEI. The CDR3 runs to 17 residues. Based on the CDR3 plus reference TRBV2 and TRBJ1-2, the full variable domain is EPEVTQTPSHQVTQMGQEVILRCVPISNHLYFYWYRQILGQKVEFLVSFYNNEISEKSEIFDDQFSVERPDGSNFTLKIRSTKLEDSAMYFCASSETRQGISTYGYTFGSGTRLTVV.

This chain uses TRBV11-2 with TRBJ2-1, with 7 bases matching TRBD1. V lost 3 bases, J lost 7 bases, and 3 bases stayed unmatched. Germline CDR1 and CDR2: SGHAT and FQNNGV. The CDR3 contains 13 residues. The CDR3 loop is CASSLGQPNEQFF. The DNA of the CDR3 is TGTGCCAGCAGCTTGGGACAGCCAAATGAGCAGTTCTTC.

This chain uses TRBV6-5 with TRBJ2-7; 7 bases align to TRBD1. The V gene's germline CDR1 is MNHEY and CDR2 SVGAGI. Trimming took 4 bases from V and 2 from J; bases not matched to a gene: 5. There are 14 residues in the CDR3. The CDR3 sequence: CASSSLTGPYEQYF. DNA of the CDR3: TGTGCCAGCAGTTCCTTGACAGGGCCCTACGAGCAGTACTTC.

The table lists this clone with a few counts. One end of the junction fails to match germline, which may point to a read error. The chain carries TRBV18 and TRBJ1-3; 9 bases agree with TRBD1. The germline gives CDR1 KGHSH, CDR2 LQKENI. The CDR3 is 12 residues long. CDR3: CASSPGQGTGHF. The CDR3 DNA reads TGTGCCAGCTCACCCGGACAGGGGACCGGTCATTTT.

The CDR3 DNA reads as TGTGCCAGCAGCTTCGGTTTCCTCAACGAGCAGTACTTC. Amino acids: CASSFGFLNEQYF. The rearrangement links TRBV7-2 to TRBJ2-7; D is uncertain. V lost 3 bases and J 5 bases, leaving 11 bases between the germline ends. Germline V gene lookup returns CDR1 SGHTA and CDR2 FQGNSA. This CDR3 is built from 13 residues.

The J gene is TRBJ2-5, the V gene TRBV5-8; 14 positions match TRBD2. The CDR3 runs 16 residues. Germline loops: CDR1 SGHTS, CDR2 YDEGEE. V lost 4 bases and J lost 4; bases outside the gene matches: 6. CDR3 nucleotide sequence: TGTGCCAGCAGCGTGGGACTAGCGGGAGCAGGAGAGACCCAGTACTTC. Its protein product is CASSVGLAGAGETQYF. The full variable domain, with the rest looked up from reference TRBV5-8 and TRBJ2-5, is EAGVTQSPTHLIKTRGQQATLRCSPISGHTSVYWYQQALGLGLQFLLWYDEGEERNRGNFPPRFSGRQFPNYSSELNVNALELEDSALYLCASSVGLAGAGETQYFGPGTRLLVL.

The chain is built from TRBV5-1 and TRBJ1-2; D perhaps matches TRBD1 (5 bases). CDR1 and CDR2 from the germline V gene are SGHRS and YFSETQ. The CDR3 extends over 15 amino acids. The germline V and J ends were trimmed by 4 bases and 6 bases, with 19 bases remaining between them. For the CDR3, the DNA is TGCGCCAGCAGCCCCGGATCCACCACGGGGGATGGCTACACCTTC. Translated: CASSPGSTTGDGYTF.

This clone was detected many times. The CDR3 nucleotides are TGCGCCAGCAGCTTGGAGATTGGAGGGGTGAAGACCCAGTACTTC. It codes for CASSLEIGGVKTQYF. The V and J genes are TRBV5-1 and TRBJ2-5, with D possibly matching TRBD2 (6 bases). In germline, CDR1 is SGHRS, CDR2 YFSETQ. V lost 0 bases to trimming and J lost 6 bases, with 15 bases between them. The length of the CDR3 is 15 residues.

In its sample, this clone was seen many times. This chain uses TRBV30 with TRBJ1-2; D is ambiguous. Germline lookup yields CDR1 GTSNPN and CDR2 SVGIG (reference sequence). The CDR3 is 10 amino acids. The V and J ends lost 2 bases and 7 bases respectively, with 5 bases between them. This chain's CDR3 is CAWSPGGYTF. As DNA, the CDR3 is TGTGCCTGGAGTCCGGGTGGCTACACCTTC.

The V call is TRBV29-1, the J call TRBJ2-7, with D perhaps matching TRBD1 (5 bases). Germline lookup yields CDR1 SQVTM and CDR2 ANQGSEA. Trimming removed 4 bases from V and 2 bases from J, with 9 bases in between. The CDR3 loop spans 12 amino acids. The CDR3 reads CSVVPGTYEQYF. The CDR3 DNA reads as TGCAGCGTTGTTCCAGGGACCTACGAGCAGTACTTC.

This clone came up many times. In nucleotides, the CDR3 is TGTGCCAGCAGCTTCTTAACAGGGAGCACAGATACGCAGTATTTT. Protein: CASSFLTGSTDTQYF. This sequence joins TRBV7-9 and TRBJ2-3; possibly TRBD1 for D (6 bases). Per germline, CDR1 SEHNR and CDR2 FQNEAQ (reference sequence). The V end lost 3 bases, the J end lost 0 bases, and 10 bases lay between the germline ends. This CDR3 is 15 amino acids long.

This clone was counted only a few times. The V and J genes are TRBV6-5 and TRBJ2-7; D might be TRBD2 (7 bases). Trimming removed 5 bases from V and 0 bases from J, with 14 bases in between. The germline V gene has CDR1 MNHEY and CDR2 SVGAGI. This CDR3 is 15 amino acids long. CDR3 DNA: TGTGCCAGCAGTCCGAGGGGGGGCAACTCCTACGAGCAGTACTTC. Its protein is CASSPRGGNSYEQYF.

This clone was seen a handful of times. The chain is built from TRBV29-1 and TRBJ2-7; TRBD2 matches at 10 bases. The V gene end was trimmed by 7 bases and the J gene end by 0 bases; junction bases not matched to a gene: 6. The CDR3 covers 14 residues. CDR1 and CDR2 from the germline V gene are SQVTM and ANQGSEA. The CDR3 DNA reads TGCAGCGCTATAGCGGGAGGCCTCTCCTACGAGCAGTACTTC. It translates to CSAIAGGLSYEQYF.

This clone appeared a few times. CDR3: CASSLEGQGYTEAFF. In DNA form, the CDR3 reads TGCGCCAGCAGCTTGGAGGGACAGGGGTACACTGAAGCTTTCTTT. The V call is TRBV5-1, the J call TRBJ1-1, with TRBD1 matching 10 bases. Germline loops: CDR1 SGHRS, CDR2 YFSETQ. Trimming at V came to 0 bases and at J to 3 bases, leaving 2 bases not matched to a gene. This CDR3 has 15 residues.

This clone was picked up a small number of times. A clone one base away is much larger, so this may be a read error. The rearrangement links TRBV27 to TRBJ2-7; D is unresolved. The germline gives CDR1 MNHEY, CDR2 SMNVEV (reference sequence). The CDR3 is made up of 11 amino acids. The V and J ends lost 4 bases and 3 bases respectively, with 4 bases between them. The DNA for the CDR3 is TGTGCCAGCAGTTCCTTCTACGAGCAGTACTTC. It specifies CASSSFYEQYF.

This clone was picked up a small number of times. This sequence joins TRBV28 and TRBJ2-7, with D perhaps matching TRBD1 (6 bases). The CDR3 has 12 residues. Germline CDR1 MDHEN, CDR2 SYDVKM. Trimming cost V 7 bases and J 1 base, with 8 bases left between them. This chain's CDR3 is CASTTGSYEQYF. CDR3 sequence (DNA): TGTGCCAGCACAACAGGGTCCTACGAGCAGTACTTC.

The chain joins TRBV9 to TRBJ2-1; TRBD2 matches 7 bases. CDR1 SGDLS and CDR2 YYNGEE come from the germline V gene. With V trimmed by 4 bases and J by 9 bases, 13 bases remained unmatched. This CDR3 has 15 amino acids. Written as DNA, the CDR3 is TGTGCCAGCAGCCCCCTAGAGGGAGGGCCTGTTGAGCAGTTCTTC. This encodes CASSPLEGGPVEQFF. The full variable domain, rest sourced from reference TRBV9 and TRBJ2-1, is DSGVTQTPKHLITATGQRVTLRCSPRSGDLSVYWYQQSLDQGLQFLIQYYNGEERAKGNILERFSAQQFPDLHSELNLSSLELGDSALYFCASSPLEGGPVEQFFGPGTRLTVL.